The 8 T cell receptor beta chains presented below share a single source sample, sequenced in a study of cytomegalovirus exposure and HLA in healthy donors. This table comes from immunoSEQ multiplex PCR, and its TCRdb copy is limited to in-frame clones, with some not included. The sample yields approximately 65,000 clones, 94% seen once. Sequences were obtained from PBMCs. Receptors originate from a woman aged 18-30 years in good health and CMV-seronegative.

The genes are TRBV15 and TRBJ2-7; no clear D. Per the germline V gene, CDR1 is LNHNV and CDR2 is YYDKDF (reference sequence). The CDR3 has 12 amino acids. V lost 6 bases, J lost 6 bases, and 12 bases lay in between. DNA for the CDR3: TGTGCCACCAGTCCCCCGGGTAGCGAGCAGTACTTC. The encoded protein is CATSPPGSEQYF.

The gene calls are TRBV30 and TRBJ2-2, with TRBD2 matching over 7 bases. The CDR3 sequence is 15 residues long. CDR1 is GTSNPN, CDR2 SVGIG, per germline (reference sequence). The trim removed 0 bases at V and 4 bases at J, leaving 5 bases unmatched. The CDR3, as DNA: TGTGCCTGGAGTGTTACGGGCGGGGGCACCGGGGAGCTGTTTTTT. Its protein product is CAWSVTGGGTGELFF. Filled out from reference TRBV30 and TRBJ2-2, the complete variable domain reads SQTIHQWPATLVQPVGSPLSLECTVEGTSNPNLYWYRQAAGRGLQLLFYSVGIGQISSEVPQNLSASRPQDRQFILSSKKLLLSDSGFYLCAWSVTGGGTGELFFGEGSRLTVL.

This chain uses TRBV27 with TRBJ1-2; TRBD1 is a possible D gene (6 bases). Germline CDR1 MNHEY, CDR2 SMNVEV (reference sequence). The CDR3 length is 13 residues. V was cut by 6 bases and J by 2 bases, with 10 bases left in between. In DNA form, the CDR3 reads TGTGCCAGCAGAAGACAGGCGAACTATGGCTACACCTTC. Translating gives CASRRQANYGYTF.

The CDR3 region is CASSSRQGIGNQPQHF. CDR3 coding DNA: TGTGCCAGCAGTTCCCGACAGGGAATAGGCAATCAGCCCCAGCATTTT. The chain employs TRBV27 and TRBJ1-5; TRBD1 matches at 7 bases. The length of the CDR3 is 16 residues. Germline trimming cut 4 bases from V and 2 bases from J; bases unmatched to any gene: 8. The V gene's germline CDR1 is MNHEY and CDR2 SMNVEV (reference sequence).

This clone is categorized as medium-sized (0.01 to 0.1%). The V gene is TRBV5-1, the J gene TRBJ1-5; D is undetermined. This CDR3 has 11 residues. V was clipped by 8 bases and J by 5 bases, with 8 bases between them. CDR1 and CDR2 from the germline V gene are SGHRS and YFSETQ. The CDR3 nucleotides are TGCGCCAGGGCCAGTGATCAGCCCCAGCATTTT. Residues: CARASDQPQHF. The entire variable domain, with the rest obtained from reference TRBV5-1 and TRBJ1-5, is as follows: KAGVTQTPRYLIKTRGQQVTLSCSPISGHRSVSWYQQTPGQGLQFLFEYFSETQRNKGNFPGRFSGRQFSNSRSEMNVSTLELGDSALYLCARASDQPQHFGDGTRLSIL.

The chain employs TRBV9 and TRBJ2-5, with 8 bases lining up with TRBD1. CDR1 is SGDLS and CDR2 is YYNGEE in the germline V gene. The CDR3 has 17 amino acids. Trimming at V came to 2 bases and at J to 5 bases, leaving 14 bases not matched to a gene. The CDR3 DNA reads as TGTGCCAGCAGCGTTGACCCGATACAGGGGGGAAAGGAGACCCAGTACTTC. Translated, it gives CASSVDPIQGGKETQYF.

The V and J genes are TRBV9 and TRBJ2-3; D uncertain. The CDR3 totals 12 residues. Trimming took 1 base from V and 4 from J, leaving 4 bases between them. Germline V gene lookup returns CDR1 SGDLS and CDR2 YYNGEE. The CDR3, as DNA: TGTGCCAGCAGCGTATCGGCAGATACGCAGTATTTT. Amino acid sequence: CASSVSADTQYF.

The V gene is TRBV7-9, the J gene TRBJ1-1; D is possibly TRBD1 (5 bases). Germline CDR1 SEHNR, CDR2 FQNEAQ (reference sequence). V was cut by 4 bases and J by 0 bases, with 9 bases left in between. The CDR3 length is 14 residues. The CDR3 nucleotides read TGTGCCAGCAGCTCTGGACACCTGAACACTGAAGCTTTCTTT. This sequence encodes CASSSGHLNTEAFF.